This TCR beta chain is from a study of Ad26.COV2.S vaccination and SARS-CoV-2 variants. Study details: Donor participated within the Ad26.COV2.S arm of the COV1001 trial.

The data were produced by immunoSEQ multiplex PCR, yet TCRdb's version contains in-frame clones alone and is incomplete. Of about 350,000 clones in the sample, 75% to 90% are singletons; the top ten hold over 8.5%. Trimming left V 0 bases short and J 7 bases short, with 6 bases between. Germline CDR1 is LGHDT and CDR2 is YNNKEL (reference sequence). The CDR3 totals 12 residues. This clone was counted a single time. Its antigen remains unidentified. Study results and limitations: Total T cell responses were possibly underestimated by TCR breadth and depth analyses. Among vaccine recipients, spike-specific TCR breadth exceeded that of placebo recipients.

The treatment: around 19 received Ad26.COV2.S at low or high dose, single or two shots; 5 received placebo; per-sample allocation not given. Samples analyzed were those drawn on day 63 after the first vaccine or placebo injection. Sequences were derived from peripheral blood, sampled in a trial of Ad26.COV2.S vaccine versus placebo. The chain uses TRBV3-1 (or the pseudogene TRBV3-2) and TRBJ1-2; weak D call: TRBD1 (5 bases). This TCR derives from a person aged 18-60 years who received the Ad26.COV2.S COVID-19 vaccine or a placebo. The CDR3 coding sequence is TGTGCCAGCAGCCAAGAGCAGGGTGGCTACACCTTC. It yields the protein CASSQEQGGYTF.